One sample yielded the 15 T cell receptor beta chains listed below, sequenced in a study of CD8 T cells in ankylosing spondylitis. Points from the study as a whole: A TCR beta motif of eight or nine highly homologous variants seemed to mark ankylosing spondylitis blood.

TCRdb reprocessed the 5' RACE reads with MiXCR, giving one entry per CDR3 protein. The sample lists 200,000 to 250,000 distinct CDR3 sequences, around 20% seen once, with under 45% in the top ten. These TCRs are of unknown antigen specificity. Sequences were obtained from blood, either unsorted or a sorted T cell fraction (not recorded which). The receptors come from a male donor with ankylosing spondylitis.

The rearrangement uses TRBV12-3 or TRBV12-4 and TRBJ1-1; D not resolved. V shed 4 bases and J shed 7 bases, with 10 bases lying between them. This CDR3 spans 12 amino acids. The CDR3, as DNA: TGTGCCAGCAGTTCGCAGCCTATTGAAGCTTTCTTT. This gives the protein CASSSQPIEAFF.

The chain uses TRBV10-3 and TRBJ1-2; D is undetermined. From germline, CDR1 is ENHRY and CDR2 SYGVKD. This CDR3 contains 14 residues. With 3 bases removed from V and 8 bases from J, the gap between germline ends came to 16 bases. The DNA for the CDR3 is TGTGCCATCAGTGAATCGGGGTGGATGCGAGGCTACACCTTC. Its protein is CAISESGWMRGYTF.

V usage is TRBV29-1 and J usage is TRBJ2-3; the match to TRBD1 covers 12 bases. Germline trimming cut 5 bases from V and 4 bases from J; bases unmatched to any gene: 7. Germline CDR1 and CDR2: SQVTM and ANQGSEA. CDR3 length: 15 amino acids. Here the CDR3 DNA reads TGCAGCGTTTTCCGGGGGACAGGGGGCCCAGATACGCAGTATTTT. It codes for CSVFRGTGGPDTQYF.

This clonotype was counted only a few times. The CDR3 here is CASSQDATSGGYTGELFF. CDR3 nucleotides: TGCGCCAGCAGCCAAGACGCGACTAGCGGGGGGTACACCGGGGAGCTGTTTTTT. The chain has TRBV4-1 and TRBJ2-2; 13 bases line up with TRBD2. V lost 0 bases to trimming and J lost 3 bases; unmatched junction nucleotides: 4. The CDR3 extends over 18 amino acids. Germline CDR1 reads MGHRA; CDR2 reads YSYEKL.

This clonotype was found a few times. The CDR3 spells CASSGAGNEQFF. The CDR3 nucleotides are TGTGCCAGCAGCGGGGCGGGCAATGAGCAGTTCTTC. The gene calls are TRBV9 and TRBJ2-1; TRBD2 might be the D (5 bases). Per the germline V gene, CDR1 is SGDLS and CDR2 is YYNGEE. The CDR3 consists of 12 residues. Trimming shortened V by 3 bases and J by 6 bases, and 7 bases separated the two germline ends.

Note on this clonotype: A junction end diverges from the germline sequence, so it may reflect a read error. This chain joins TRBV10-1 and TRBJ1-2; D ambiguous. Looked up from germline, CDR1 is WNHNN and CDR2 is SYGVQD (reference sequence). The CDR3 contains 13 residues. CDR3 DNA sequence: TGCACCAGTAAGACGGAGTCAAACTATGGCTACACCTTC. It encodes CTSKTESNYGYTF.

The chain has TRBV4-3 and TRBJ2-7; D is undetermined. Germline V gene lookup returns CDR1 LGHNA and CDR2 YSLEER. The CDR3 covers 13 residues. V was shortened by 0 bases and J by 2 bases, with 5 bases between the two germline ends. CDR3 DNA sequence: TGCGCCAGCAGCCAAGACAGGACCTACGAGCAGTACTTC. This gives the protein CASSQDRTYEQYF.

The rearrangement joins TRBV30 to TRBJ1-2; 9 bases fit TRBD1. The germline V gene has CDR1 GTSNPN and CDR2 SVGIG (reference sequence). This CDR3 is built from 13 residues. J gave up 6 bases and V 2 bases, and 4 bases lay outside the gene matches. This chain's CDR3 is CAWSTGTGNGYTF. CDR3 coding DNA: TGTGCCTGGAGTACCGGGACAGGGAATGGCTACACCTTC.

There are a few counts of this clonotype. V usage is TRBV5-1 and J usage is TRBJ1-5; possible D gene TRBD1, 5 bases. V lost 4 bases and J 0 bases, leaving 11 bases between the germline ends. Looked up from germline, CDR1 is SGHRS and CDR2 is YFSETQ. The CDR3 runs to 15 residues. For the CDR3, the DNA is TGCGCCAGCAGCCCATTTGGGGGTAGCAATCAGCCCCAGCATTTT. Encoded protein: CASSPFGGSNQPQHF.

The chain employs TRBV5-6 and TRBJ2-1; D gene uncertain. From germline, CDR1 is SGHDT and CDR2 YYEEEE. V shed 3 bases and J shed 5 bases, with 6 bases lying between them. The CDR3 runs to 12 residues. CDR3 DNA sequence: TGTGCCAGCAGCTGGCCAAACAATGAGCAGTTCTTC. It codes for CASSWPNNEQFF.

This clonotype was seen only a few times. This sequence joins TRBV15 and TRBJ2-1; D remains ambiguous. The CDR3 extends over 17 amino acids. The germline V gene encodes CDR1 LNHNV and CDR2 YYDKDF (reference sequence). Trimming shortened V by 8 bases and J by 5 bases, and 25 bases separated the two germline ends. CDR3 amino acids: CATPSQMNPKKDNEQFF. CDR3 DNA: TGTGCCACCCCGTCGCAAATGAACCCCAAAAAGGACAATGAGCAGTTCTTC.

This clonotype was picked up a small number of times. The chain carries TRBV2 and TRBJ2-2; a possible D gene is TRBD2 (6 bases). The CDR3 extends over 13 amino acids. The germline CDR1 and CDR2 sequences are SNHLY and FYNNEI. The V end was cut by 9 bases, the J end by 2 bases, with 10 bases between. The CDR3 sequence: CASFGGNTGELFF. CDR3 DNA: TGTGCCAGTTTCGGGGGAAACACCGGGGAGCTGTTTTTT.

The chain is built from TRBV4-2 and TRBJ2-7; perhaps D is TRBD1 or TRBD2 (5 bases each). The CDR3 contains 17 residues. The germline V gene has CDR1 LGHNA and CDR2 YNFKEQ. Trimming pared 4 bases from V and 4 bases from J, leaving 23 bases between. CDR3 in DNA: TGTGCCAGCAGCCCAATTTACCCCGGGACGGAGGTTTACGAGCAGTACTTC. This codes for CASSPIYPGTEVYEQYF.

The chain carries TRBV10-3 and TRBJ2-7; TRBD2 matches 9 bases. With V trimmed by 4 bases and J by 1 base, 11 bases remained unmatched. The CDR3 runs 17 residues. Germline assignment: CDR1 ENHRY and CDR2 SYGVKD. The DNA of the CDR3 is TGTGCCATCAGTGCTAAGCGGGAGGACTCCTGGTCCTACGAGCAGTACTTC. Encoded protein: CAISAKREDSWSYEQYF.

In its sample, this clonotype was seen a few times. One junction end disagrees with the germline gene, perhaps due to a read error. The J gene is TRBJ2-7, the V gene TRBV3-1; D gene unclear. The germline gives CDR1 LGHDT, CDR2 YNNKEL (reference sequence). The CDR3 loop spans 13 amino acids. Here the CDR3 DNA reads TGTGTCAGCAGCCAAGACCCTGACTACGAGCAGTACTTC. Translating it yields CVSSQDPDYEQYF.